Below, 18 T cell receptor beta chains from the same sample are listed, as sequenced in a study of cytomegalovirus exposure and HLA in healthy donors. PCR primers comprised 60 Vbeta and 13 Jbeta primers. The table came from immunoSEQ multiplex PCR; TCRdb's copy has only in-frame clones and leaves some out. The sample has 90,000 to 120,000 clones, about 80% seen once. Sequenced sample: PBMCs. All receptors come from a man aged 50-59 years in good health and CMV-seropositive.

The chain carries TRBV5-5 and TRBJ1-1, with unresolved D. The CDR3 contains 13 residues. The germline CDR1 and CDR2 sequences are SGHKS and YYEKEE (reference sequence). Trimming stripped 0 bases from V and 1 base from J, with 4 bases between. This CDR3 is CASSLGPNTEAFF. Here the CDR3 DNA reads TGTGCCAGCAGCTTGGGGCCGAACACTGAAGCTTTCTTT.

This clone was picked up a small number of times. The chain couples TRBV6-1 to TRBJ1-5; a possible D gene is TRBD1 (5 bases). V shed 8 bases and J shed 0 bases, with 14 bases lying between them. The CDR3 is 15 amino acids. Germline CDR1 MNHNS, CDR2 SASEGT. The CDR3, as DNA: TGTGCCAGCGGGGCGGATCGATATAGCAATCAGCCCCAGCATTTT. Translating it yields CASGADRYSNQPQHF.

This clone was seen a handful of times. This sequence joins TRBV11-3 and TRBJ2-4; TRBD1 agrees at 7 bases. The CDR3 has 13 amino acids. The V and J ends lost 5 bases and 9 bases, in that order; junction bases with no gene match: 7. The germline CDR1 and CDR2 sequences are SGHNT and YENEEA. CDR3 amino acids: CASSEDRDRIQYF. The CDR3 DNA reads as TGTGCCAGCAGCGAAGACAGGGATCGCATTCAGTACTTC.

This chain links TRBV2 with TRBJ2-1; D possibly corresponds to TRBD1 (6 bases). This CDR3 region has 13 residues. V was clipped by 6 bases and J by 9 bases, with 15 bases between them. Per the germline V gene, CDR1 is SNHLY and CDR2 is FYNNEI. CDR3 residues: CASRNRARGEQFF. In nucleotides, the CDR3 is TGTGCCAGCAGGAACAGGGCGAGGGGTGAGCAGTTCTTC. The full variable domain, rest sourced from reference TRBV2 and TRBJ2-1, is EPEVTQTPSHQVTQMGQEVILRCVPISNHLYFYWYRQILGQKVEFLVSFYNNEISEKSEIFDDQFSVERPDGSNFTLKIRSTKLEDSAMYFCASRNRARGEQFFGPGTRLTVL.

The rearrangement uses TRBV6-1 and TRBJ1-1, with TRBD1 matching 7 bases. The CDR3 covers 12 residues. CDR1 is MNHNS and CDR2 is SASEGT in the germline V gene. J lost 11 bases, V lost 4 bases, and 7 bases had no gene match. DNA for the CDR3: TGTGCCAGCAGTGGAGACAGGGTTTTGGCTTTCTTT. Translating it yields CASSGDRVLAFF.

This sequence joins TRBV19 and TRBJ2-5, with 9 positions matching TRBD1. Germline CDR1 is LNHDA and CDR2 is SQIVND (reference sequence). J lost 6 bases, V lost 4 bases, and 9 bases had no gene match. The CDR3 is 15 amino acids. CDR3 nucleotides: TGTGCCAGTAGTACGGGACAGGGAGCGGGAAAGACCCAGTACTTC. Its translation: CASSTGQGAGKTQYF.

The CDR3 nucleotides read TGTGCCAGCAGTCGGGACAGGGGTTCCTACAATGAGCAGTTCTTC. This gives the protein CASSRDRGSYNEQFF. The chain couples TRBV27 to TRBJ2-1, with 10 bases matching TRBD1. V shed 5 bases, J shed 1 base, and the junction held 2 bases outside the gene matches. CDR1 is MNHEY and CDR2 is SMNVEV in the germline V gene (reference sequence). The CDR3 loop spans 15 amino acids.

The V and J genes are TRBV19 and TRBJ2-5; 11 nucleotides line up with TRBD2. The CDR3 sequence is 16 residues long. Germline lookup yields CDR1 LNHDA and CDR2 SQIVND (reference sequence). The junction had 7 bases not matched to a gene; V was cut back by 1 base and J by 6 bases. This CDR3 reads CASSIVGTSGGKTQYF. CDR3 in DNA: TGTGCCAGTAGTATAGTAGGTACTAGCGGGGGTAAGACCCAGTACTTC. Complete variable domain (other parts from reference TRBV19 and TRBJ2-5): DGGITQSPKYLFRKEGQNVTLSCEQNLNHDAMYWYRQDPGQGLRLIYYSQIVNDFQKGDIAEGYSVSREKKESFPLTVTSAQKNPTAFYLCASSIVGTSGGKTQYFGPGTRLLVL.

The genes are TRBV2 and TRBJ2-1, with D tentatively TRBD1 (6 bases). V lost 2 bases and J 7 bases, leaving 9 bases between the germline ends. Germline V gives CDR1 SNHLY, CDR2 FYNNEI. The CDR3 loop spans 13 amino acids. This CDR3 is CASSEQGWNEQFF. The CDR3 coding sequence is TGTGCCAGCAGTGAACAGGGGTGGAATGAGCAGTTCTTC.

This clone was seen only once. This chain joins TRBV6-1 and TRBJ1-2; TRBD1 aligns across 10 bases. The germline V gene encodes CDR1 MNHNS and CDR2 SASEGT. V lost 3 bases and J lost 2; bases outside the gene matches: 3. The CDR3 extends over 15 amino acids. The CDR3 DNA is TGTGCCAGCAGTGATGGGACAGGGGAGAACTATGGCTACACCTTC. Its protein is CASSDGTGENYGYTF.

This clone was counted only a few times. The V and J genes are TRBV18 and TRBJ2-7; 7 bases agree with TRBD1. Germline CDR1 KGHSH, CDR2 LQKENI. The CDR3 totals 15 residues. Germline trimming cut 2 bases from V and 1 base from J; bases unmatched to any gene: 5. The CDR3 spells CASSPIGTASYEQYF. CDR3 bases: TGTGCCAGCTCACCAATAGGGACAGCATCCTACGAGCAGTACTTC.

This clone was seen a single time. This chain connects TRBV30 to TRBJ2-7; 9 nucleotides agree with TRBD1. V shed 5 bases and J 5 bases; nucleotides not matched to a gene: 10. The CDR3 loop spans 14 amino acids. Germline CDR1 is GTSNPN and CDR2 is SVGIG (reference sequence). Here the CDR3 reads CAWPPGQGRHEQYF. The CDR3, as DNA: TGTGCCTGGCCCCCGGGACAGGGAAGACACGAGCAGTACTTC. Combining the CDR3 with reference TRBV30 and TRBJ2-7 gives the whole variable domain SQTIHQWPATLVQPVGSPLSLECTVEGTSNPNLYWYRQAAGRGLQLLFYSVGIGQISSEVPQNLSASRPQDRQFILSSKKLLLSDSGFYLCAWPPGQGRHEQYFGPGTRLTVT.

V is TRBV9 and J is TRBJ2-5; 9 positions agree with TRBD2. Germline assignment: CDR1 SGDLS and CDR2 YYNGEE. CDR3 length: 16 residues. V lost 7 bases and J lost 1; bases outside the gene matches: 11. The DNA of the CDR3 is TGTGCCAGCTCCCGAGGGGCTAGCGGGGTCCAAGAGACCCAGTACTTC. As protein: CASSRGASGVQETQYF.

This clone occurred a few times. The chain recombines TRBV11-2 with TRBJ1-6; 7 bases match TRBD1. Losses at the gene ends were 5 bases for V and 9 bases for J; bases not matched to a gene: 7. The V gene's germline CDR1 is SGHAT and CDR2 FQNNGV. The CDR3 runs 14 residues. The CDR3 here is CASSLAGDSSPLHF. CDR3 bases: TGTGCCAGCAGCCTAGCGGGGGACAGTTCACCCCTCCACTTT.

DNA for the CDR3: TGTGCCAGCAGCGTGGGACTAGCGGGGGTCACAGATACGCAGTATTTT. Encoded protein: CASSVGLAGVTDTQYF. V and J are TRBV5-6 and TRBJ2-3, with TRBD2 matching 14 bases. The CDR3 is made up of 16 amino acids. V trimming: 4 bases; J trimming: 2 bases; junction bases outside the gene matches: 3. Germline values: CDR1 SGHDT, CDR2 YYEEEE.

This clone was seen a handful of times. The chain is built from TRBV2 and TRBJ1-1, with no clear D. The CDR3 spans 13 residues. CDR1 is SNHLY and CDR2 is FYNNEI in the germline V gene. V lost 4 bases, J lost 1 base, and 7 bases lay in between. CDR3: CASSAGRNTEAFF. The CDR3 DNA reads TGTGCCAGCAGTGCGGGGAGGAACACTGAAGCTTTCTTT.

The V and J genes are TRBV27 and TRBJ2-1; 7 bases fit TRBD2. The CDR3 contains 13 residues. Trimming took 5 bases from V and 6 from J; bases not matched to a gene: 4. Germline loops: CDR1 MNHEY, CDR2 SMNVEV (reference sequence). The CDR3 is CASSKPGGNEQFF. As DNA, the CDR3 is TGTGCCAGCAGTAAGCCGGGGGGCAATGAGCAGTTCTTC.

Note on this clone: One junction end disagrees with the germline gene, perhaps due to a read error. V is TRBV5-1 and J is TRBJ2-6; 12 nucleotides line up with TRBD1. The CDR3 is 17 amino acids. Germline V gives CDR1 SGHRS, CDR2 YFSETQ. CDR3 in DNA: TGCGCCAGCAGCTCGGGACAGGGGGCGGGAGGGGCCAACGGCCTGACTTTC. As protein: CASSSGQGAGGANGLTF.